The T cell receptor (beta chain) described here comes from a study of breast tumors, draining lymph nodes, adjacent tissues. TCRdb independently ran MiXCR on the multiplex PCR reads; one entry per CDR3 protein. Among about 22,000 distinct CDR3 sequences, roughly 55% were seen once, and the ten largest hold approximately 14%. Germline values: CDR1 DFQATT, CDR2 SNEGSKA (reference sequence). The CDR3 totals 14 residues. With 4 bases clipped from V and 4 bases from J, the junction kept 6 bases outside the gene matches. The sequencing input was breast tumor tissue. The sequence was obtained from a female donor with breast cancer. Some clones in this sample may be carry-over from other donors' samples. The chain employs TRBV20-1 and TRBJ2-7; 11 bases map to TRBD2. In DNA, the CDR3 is TGCAGTGCTACAACTAGCGGGAGTAAGTACGAGCAGTACTTC. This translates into CSATTSGSKYEQYF.